This T cell receptor (beta chain) was identified in a study of blood T cell repertoires in COVID-19. Study-wide background: Researchers got acute and convalescent COVID-19 samples from the United States, Italy and Spain. T cells, B-cell-depleted T cells, or PBMCs provided the cDNA or gDNA that served as material.

This CDR3 region has 16 residues. Germline loops: CDR1 MNHNS, CDR2 SASEGT. The junction had 10 bases not matched to a gene; V was cut back by 4 bases and J by 6 bases. Everyone who took part was roughly 18 to 89 years old, and they came from fewer than 25 US areas. Authors' processing steps: Researchers report that nucleated cell counts were estimated from reference gene primer amplification. Using immunoSEQ multiplex PCR, the repertoire was profiled, and TCRdb retains in-frame clones only, with some absent. V, J and clone size are those of that table, while D and trimming were read from the DNA. The sample contains around 230,000 clones, approximately 86% of which appear only once.

The sample comprised PBMCs or T cells enriched from blood (not recorded which). The V and J genes are TRBV6-1 and TRBJ1-5; 9 bases are shared with TRBD1. The TCR originated in a woman in her thirties or forties with acute COVID-19. CDR3 protein: CASSAQDRGISQPQHF. The CDR3 DNA sequence: TGTGCCAGCAGTGCCCAGGACAGGGGCATAAGTCAGCCCCAGCATTTT.